Each of the 11 T cell receptor beta chains below was sequenced from the same sample in a study of monozygotic twins with inflammatory bowel disease. TCRdb re-analyzed the 5' RACE reads; it lists each CDR3 protein once, without DNA. This repertoire includes 300,000 to 400,000 distinct CDR3 sequences. Specimen: blood. The source is a human donor with ulcerative colitis or Crohn's disease, or a healthy co-twin of an affected twin (not recorded which).

The chain links TRBV7-9 to TRBJ1-1; there is no DNA to check the TCRdb D call of TRBD1. CDR1 and CDR2 from the germline V gene are SEHNR and FQNEAQ (reference sequence). The CDR3 covers 15 residues. The CDR3 loop reads CASSLRTGHDTEAFF. The variable domain in full, with the rest retrieved from reference TRBV7-9 and TRBJ1-1, is DTGVSQNPRHKITKRGQNVTFRCDPISEHNRLYWYRQTLGQGPEFLTYFQNEAQLEKSRLLSDRFSAERPKGSFSTLEIQRTEQGDSAMYLCASSLRTGHDTEAFFGQGTRLTVV.

CDR3 sequence reads: CASLDDSVYGYTF. The chain uses TRBV19 and TRBJ1-2; TCRdb's D gene call, TRBD1, goes unchecked for lack of DNA. In germline, CDR1 is LNHDA, CDR2 SQIVND (reference sequence). The CDR3 spans 13 residues.

This chain connects TRBV24-1 to TRBJ1-1; no DNA is available, so the TRBD1 call from TCRdb remains unchecked. CDR3 size: 15 residues. Germline V gives CDR1 KGHDR, CDR2 SFDVKD. This chain's CDR3 is CATSDPRQGGTEAFF.

The V and J genes are TRBV30 and TRBJ1-1; the D gene TCRdb calls, TRBD1, cannot be checked with no DNA. The CDR3 length is 12 residues. Germline V CDR1 and CDR2: GTSNPN, SVGIG (reference sequence). CDR3 sequence: CAGGQGYTEAFF.

The rearrangement links TRBV27 to TRBJ1-2; TCRdb designates TRBD1, a call that cannot be tested without DNA. This CDR3 contains 14 residues. In germline, CDR1 is MNHEY, CDR2 SMNVEV (reference sequence). This CDR3 reads CASSPLVSYYGYTF.

The gene calls are TRBV5-1 and TRBJ2-1; TCRdb returns TRBD2, unconfirmable since there is no DNA. The CDR3 is 18 residues long. CDR1 and CDR2 (germline): SGHRS, YFSETQ. The CDR3 sequence: CASSKAPTLAVGLNEQFF.

The genes are TRBV7-2 and TRBJ2-4; TCRdb reports TRBD1, a call that lacks DNA to check it against. Germline assignment: CDR1 SGHTA and CDR2 FQGNSA. The CDR3 covers 13 residues. The CDR3 sequence: CASSFTGLNIQYF.

The genes are TRBV6-1 and TRBJ2-5; TCRdb outputs TRBD1, but without DNA this stays unchecked. Germline V gene sequence: CDR1 MNHNS, CDR2 SASEGT. The CDR3 has 17 residues. CDR3 region: CASQGTLLSRAQETQYF.

The rearrangement joins TRBV14 to TRBJ2-3. This CDR3 comprises 20 residues. Germline V gene data show CDR1 as SGHDN and CDR2 as FVKESK. The CDR3 protein is CASSQDRFSTEPQYTDTQYF.

The chain recombines TRBV5-1 with TRBJ2-1; absent DNA, TCRdb's TRBD1 call cannot be checked. Germline CDR1 and CDR2: SGHRS and YFSETQ. The CDR3 has 11 amino acids. This CDR3 reads CASSAGDEQFF.

This chain's CDR3 is CASSFGLAGNNEQFF. The V gene is TRBV6-5, the J gene TRBJ2-1; TCRdb designates TRBD2, a call that cannot be tested without DNA. The CDR3 contains 15 residues. Germline V CDR1 and CDR2: MNHEY, SVGAGI.